This T cell receptor (beta chain) was obtained from a study of shared clonotypes between healthy human individuals. Whole-study results and caveats: Against clonotypes common to all four donors, non-shared ones had lower generation probabilities. For naive CD4 cells, roughly 5% of clonotypes were shared across a handful of donors. Compared with memory subsets, naive subsets generally had larger estimated richness.

In the original processing: Junction-only sequences without quality scores came from ImmunoSEQ, so filtering differed. Some clones are missing from TCRdb's copy, which holds only in-frame ones; the method was immunoSEQ multiplex PCR. V, J and clone size are taken as reported in that table, and D and trimming were inferred from the DNA itself. This table holds roughly 2.6 million clones, roughly 92% found once. Trimming cost V 1 base and J 1 base; bases outside gene matches: 5. The CDR3 loop spans 16 amino acids. Germline V gene sequence: CDR1 SGDLS, CDR2 YYNGEE. About this clone: The target antigen is unknown.

V usage is TRBV9 and J usage is TRBJ2-7, with 10 nucleotides matching TRBD1. Sequencing was performed on naive CD4+ T cells sorted from blood. The sample's subset: CD45RA+ positively selected. This receptor was taken from a man in his late teens or twenties in good health. CDR3 DNA: TGTGCCAGCAGCGTAAAGGGGACAGGGGTGTCCTACGAGCAGTACTTC. It translates to CASSVKGTGVSYEQYF.